A selection of T cell receptor beta chains follows, all from one sample in a study of blood T cell repertoires in COVID-19. The assay was immunoSEQ multiplex PCR, and TCRdb's table has in-frame clones only and misses some. The sample holds about 68,000 clones, under 85% seen once. The sequenced sample consisted of peripheral blood. The receptors stem from a woman aged 50 to 60 with acute or convalescent COVID-19. CDR3s include the opening cysteine and the closing phenylalanine or tryptophan. D genes are given only for firm matches. Clone size is stated in some rows and not others, as once, few, many or a class when expanded.

clone_size: NA
j_call: TRBJ2-3
d_call: TRBD2
v_call: TRBV9
cdr3_nt: TGTGCCAGCAGCGCGCCCACTTCGGAGGCGGGGGAGGTCACAGATACGCAGTATTTT
cdr3_aa: CASSAPTSEAGEVTDTQYF

clone_size: once
j_call: TRBJ2-1
d_call: NA
v_call: TRBV7-2
cdr3_nt: TGTGCCAGCAGCTTCCTTTTGTCCGGCCGGGGGGAGCAGTTCTTC
cdr3_aa: CASSFLLSGRGEQFF

clone_size: NA
j_call: TRBJ1-3
d_call: TRBD1
v_call: TRBV4-3
cdr3_nt: TGCGCCAGCAGCCAAGACGGGACAGACAACTCTGGAAACACCATATATTTT
cdr3_aa: CASSQDGTDNSGNTIYF

clone_size: NA
j_call: TRBJ1-1
d_call: TRBD1
v_call: TRBV29-1
cdr3_nt: TGCAGCGTTGAGGGACAGCCGAACACTGAAGCTTTCTTT
cdr3_aa: CSVEGQPNTEAFF

clone_size: NA
j_call: TRBJ2-7
d_call: TRBD2
v_call: TRBV5-4
cdr3_nt: TGTGCCAGCAGCTTTGCTAGCGGGGGGGCCCAAGAGCAGTACTTC
cdr3_aa: CASSFASGGAQEQYF

clone_size: NA
j_call: TRBJ2-5
d_call: NA
v_call: TRBV20-1
cdr3_nt: TGCAGTGCTAGTTCCGCGAGACAAGAGACCCAGTACTTC
cdr3_aa: CSASSARQETQYF

clone_size: NA
j_call: TRBJ2-1
d_call: NA
v_call: TRBV4-2
cdr3_nt: TGTGCCAGCAGCCAAGACCGGGGATCCTACAATGAGCAGTTCTTC
cdr3_aa: CASSQDRGSYNEQFF

clone_size: NA
j_call: TRBJ2-1
d_call: TRBD2
v_call: TRBV4-2
cdr3_nt: TGTGCCAGCAGCCAAGATAAGGCTCTAGCGGGGTGGAATGAGCAGTTCTTC
cdr3_aa: CASSQDKALAGWNEQFF

clone_size: NA
j_call: TRBJ2-7
d_call: TRBD2
v_call: TRBV12-5
cdr3_nt: TGTGCTAGTGGGCGTACTAGCGGGGGCAACTACGAGCAGTACTTC
cdr3_aa: CASGRTSGGNYEQYF

clone_size: NA
j_call: TRBJ1-1
d_call: NA
v_call: TRBV2
cdr3_nt: TGTGCCAGCAGTGACCGGGGAGGGACTGAAGCTTTCTTT
cdr3_aa: CASSDRGGTEAFF

clone_size: NA
j_call: TRBJ1-5
d_call: TRBD1
v_call: TRBV19
cdr3_nt: TGTGCCAGTAGTATCTGGGACAGTAATCAGCCCCAGCATTTT
cdr3_aa: CASSIWDSNQPQHF

clone_size: NA
j_call: TRBJ2-3
d_call: TRBD1
v_call: TRBV11-1
cdr3_nt: TGTGCCAGCAGCTTTGGGACAGGGGGCGTAGATACGCAGTATTTT
cdr3_aa: CASSFGTGGVDTQYF

clone_size: NA
j_call: TRBJ1-5
d_call: NA
v_call: TRBV12-3/TRBV12-4
cdr3_nt: TGTGCCAGCAGTTCCGAGTGGCAGCCCCAGCATTTT
cdr3_aa: CASSSEWQPQHF

clone_size: NA
j_call: TRBJ2-5
d_call: TRBD1
v_call: TRBV28
cdr3_nt: TGTGCCAGCAGTTCCCCCGGGACAGGGGCCATCCTCCAAGAGACCCAGTACTTC
cdr3_aa: CASSSPGTGAILQETQYF

clone_size: NA
j_call: TRBJ2-2
d_call: NA
v_call: TRBV11-3
cdr3_nt: TGTGCCAGCAGCTTAGTGGACTCCGGGGAGCTGTTTTTT
cdr3_aa: CASSLVDSGELFF

clone_size: NA
j_call: TRBJ1-2
d_call: TRBD1
v_call: TRBV7-2
cdr3_nt: TGTGCCAGCAGCTTAACTTATTCCGGGACAGGGGTTCCTGGCTACACCTTC
cdr3_aa: CASSLTYSGTGVPGYTF

clone_size: NA
j_call: TRBJ2-1
d_call: TRBD2
v_call: TRBV19
cdr3_nt: TGTGCCAGTAGTCGGCTAGCGGGAAACAATGAGCAGTTCTTC
cdr3_aa: CASSRLAGNNEQFF

clone_size: NA
j_call: TRBJ1-2
d_call: NA
v_call: TRBV4-3
cdr3_nt: TGCGCCAGCAGCCAAGATGATGGGGGCTACTATGGCTACACCTTC
cdr3_aa: CASSQDDGGYYGYTF

clone_size: NA
j_call: TRBJ2-2
d_call: NA
v_call: TRBV6-5
cdr3_nt: TGTGCCAGCAGTTACAGGGGCGGCACCGGGGAGCTGTTTTTT
cdr3_aa: CASSYRGGTGELFF

clone_size: NA
j_call: TRBJ2-5
d_call: TRBD2
v_call: TRBV28
cdr3_nt: TGTGCCAGCAGTCAGGGGACTAGCGGGAGGTCAGAGACCCAGTACTTC
cdr3_aa: CASSQGTSGRSETQYF

clone_size: NA
j_call: TRBJ1-6
d_call: NA
v_call: TRBV4-2
cdr3_nt: TGTGCCAGCAGCCAAGACAGGGGCGGGAATTCACCCCTCCACTTT
cdr3_aa: CASSQDRGGNSPLHF

clone_size: NA
j_call: TRBJ2-3
d_call: TRBD1
v_call: TRBV5-1
cdr3_nt: TGCGCCAGCAGCCAGGGGGACCCTCGCACAGATACGCAGTATTTT
cdr3_aa: CASSQGDPRTDTQYF

clone_size: NA
j_call: TRBJ2-5
d_call: NA
v_call: TRBV10-3
cdr3_nt: TGTGCCATATCCCCTAGAACTACAGGGATGGAGACCCAGTACTTC
cdr3_aa: CAISPRTTGMETQYF

clone_size: NA
j_call: TRBJ2-2
d_call: NA
v_call: TRBV7-2
cdr3_nt: TGTGCCAGCAGCTTTCCATCGGGGACATTGAACACCGGGGAGCTGTTTTTT
cdr3_aa: CASSFPSGTLNTGELFF

clone_size: NA
j_call: TRBJ2-2
d_call: NA
v_call: TRBV3-1/TRBV3-2
cdr3_nt: TGTGCCAGCAGCCAAGGGCAGGGCAACGCGAACACCGGGGAGCTGTTTTTT
cdr3_aa: CASSQGQGNANTGELFF

clone_size: once
j_call: TRBJ1-3
d_call: NA
v_call: TRBV7-8
cdr3_nt: TGTGCCAGCAAGCTTAGAGCGGAAGGAAACACCATATATTTT
cdr3_aa: CASKLRAEGNTIYF

clone_size: medium-sized
j_call: TRBJ2-7
d_call: TRBD1
v_call: TRBV4-2
cdr3_nt: TGTGCCAGCAGCCCAAATCAGGGGGTTTACGAGCAGTACTTC
cdr3_aa: CASSPNQGVYEQYF

clone_size: NA
j_call: TRBJ1-5
d_call: NA
v_call: TRBV10-3
cdr3_nt: TGTGCCATCAGTGCAGGGTCGGGTCAGCCCCAGCATTTT
cdr3_aa: CAISAGSGQPQHF

clone_size: NA
j_call: TRBJ2-3
d_call: NA
v_call: TRBV6-1
cdr3_nt: TGTGCCAGCAGTGAAGGCGGTGGGGAGACAGATACGCAGTATTTT
cdr3_aa: CASSEGGGETDTQYF

clone_size: NA
j_call: TRBJ2-1
d_call: NA
v_call: TRBV4-1
cdr3_nt: TGCGCCAGCAGCCAAGTCTCAGCGGGTTACAATGAGCAGTTCTTC
cdr3_aa: CASSQVSAGYNEQFF

clone_size: NA
j_call: TRBJ1-2
d_call: NA
v_call: TRBV19
cdr3_nt: TGTGCCAGTAGTATAGTCGCGGGAGTACGCTATGGCTACACCTTC
cdr3_aa: CASSIVAGVRYGYTF

clone_size: NA
j_call: TRBJ2-1
d_call: TRBD2
v_call: TRBV27
cdr3_nt: TGTGCCAGCAGTTCCCGACTAGCGGTAAGAACCTACAATGAGCAGTTCTTC
cdr3_aa: CASSSRLAVRTYNEQFF

clone_size: NA
j_call: TRBJ1-4
d_call: NA
v_call: TRBV12-3/TRBV12-4
cdr3_nt: TGTGCCAGCAGCCAAACAACTAATGAAAAACTGTTTTTT
cdr3_aa: CASSQTTNEKLFF

clone_size: NA
j_call: TRBJ2-1
d_call: TRBD1
v_call: TRBV7-2
cdr3_nt: TGTGCCAGCAGCTGGGACAGTTACAATGAGCAGTTCTTC
cdr3_aa: CASSWDSYNEQFF

clone_size: few
j_call: TRBJ2-7
d_call: TRBD1
v_call: TRBV6-5
cdr3_nt: TGTGCCAGCAGTTACGGACAGGGCGGAGAGCAGTACTTC
cdr3_aa: CASSYGQGGEQYF

clone_size: NA
j_call: TRBJ1-6
d_call: NA
v_call: TRBV2
cdr3_nt: TGTGCCAGCAGTGTAGTAGGGAGGGATAATTCACCCCTCCACTTT
cdr3_aa: CASSVVGRDNSPLHF

clone_size: NA
j_call: TRBJ1-1
d_call: NA
v_call: TRBV5-6
cdr3_nt: TGTGCCAGCAGCTTCGGGGGTCGTGACGCTGAAGCTTTCTTT
cdr3_aa: CASSFGGRDAEAFF

clone_size: NA
j_call: TRBJ1-2
d_call: NA
v_call: TRBV5-1
cdr3_nt: TGCGCCAGCAGCTTGGGACAGATGAACAGTGGGGGCTACACCTTC
cdr3_aa: CASSLGQMNSGGYTF

clone_size: few
j_call: TRBJ1-2
d_call: NA
v_call: TRBV10-3
cdr3_nt: TGTGCCACGAATTTCGGGGGGCAGGCGCGCTACACCTTC
cdr3_aa: CATNFGGQARYTF

clone_size: NA
j_call: TRBJ1-3
d_call: TRBD1
v_call: TRBV19
cdr3_nt: TGTGCCAGTAGTTCCGGGACAGGCTCTGGAAACACCATATATTTT
cdr3_aa: CASSSGTGSGNTIYF

clone_size: once
j_call: TRBJ1-5
d_call: TRBD1
v_call: TRBV7-9
cdr3_nt: TGTGCCAGCAGCGCCTTTGGACAGGGGAATCAGCCCCAGCATTTT
cdr3_aa: CASSAFGQGNQPQHF

clone_size: many
j_call: TRBJ1-6
d_call: TRBD1
v_call: TRBV27
cdr3_nt: TGTGCCAGCAGTTTAAGCCGACAGGGGGCCGGTTCACCCCTCCACTTT
cdr3_aa: CASSLSRQGAGSPLHF

clone_size: few
j_call: TRBJ2-7
d_call: TRBD2
v_call: TRBV29-1
cdr3_nt: TGCAGCGTTGATCTTAGCGGGAGCTACGAGCAGTACTTC
cdr3_aa: CSVDLSGSYEQYF